This T cell receptor (beta chain) was captured in a study of neurological immune-mediated disorders. The CDR3 runs to 14 residues. V shed 3 bases, J shed 2 bases, and the junction held 0 bases outside the gene matches. Germline-derived CDR1 and CDR2 are LGHNA and YNFKEQ. At least ten counts were recorded for this clonotype. What it recognizes is unknown. The time point: technical triplicate 3. The cells used in sorted libraries, CD4+ or CD8+ T cells, numbered some 1 million. It was by 5'RACE with 10-nucleotide random UMIs that the cDNA was made. Over 180 million TCR-beta sequences from 15-18 subjects came from every sequencing run. Each CDR3 protein is one row after TCRdb ran MiXCR on the 5' RACE reads. Of 25,000 to 35,000 distinct CDR3 sequences listed, 16% are singletons. Findings and caveats of the study: Sharing of CDR3 amino acid sequences among expanded clones across subjects was absent, suggesting private repertoires in all groups.

The sequence derives from a female donor with HTLV-1-associated myelopathy (HAM/TSP). The chain recombines TRBV4-2 with TRBJ2-4, with 8 bases that match TRBD1. Sequencing used CD4+ T cells from blood. CDR3 protein: CASSHRGPKNIQYF. The DNA for the CDR3 is TGTGCCAGCAGCCACAGGGGGCCCAAAAACATTCAGTACTTC.